The next 12 T cell receptor beta chains were all read from a single sample in a study of Graves' ophthalmopathy and Graves' hyperthyroidism. Using RNA transcripts, the TCR beta CDR3 regions were amplified. First-round RT-PCR employed HTBI primers, with a second-round multiplex PCR after it. Using its own MiXCR run on the multiplex PCR reads, TCRdb lists one record per CDR3 protein. This table holds 360,000 or so distinct CDR3 sequences, around 20% found once. The source material was peripheral blood. The origin of the receptors is a woman aged 18-35 years with Graves' ophthalmopathy.

Ten or more counts support this clonotype. The rearrangement uses TRBV20-1 and TRBJ2-5; D gene unclear. CDR1 DFQATT and CDR2 SNEGSKA come from the germline V gene (reference sequence). V was cut by 6 bases and J by 5 bases, with 10 bases left in between. This CDR3 spans 11 amino acids. The CDR3 DNA follows: TGCAGTGCGAACAGTGGGGAGACCCAGTACTTC. It yields the protein CSANSGETQYF.

This clonotype was counted many times. The chain is built from TRBV6-5 and TRBJ1-2, with 7 bases identical to TRBD1. Germline V gene data show CDR1 as MNHEY and CDR2 as SVGAGI. V shed 4 bases, J shed 5 bases, and the junction held 10 bases outside the gene matches. There are 15 residues in the CDR3. The CDR3: CASSSATGRGYGYTF. In DNA, the CDR3 is TGTGCCAGCAGTTCGGCGACAGGGAGGGGGTATGGCTACACCTTC.

This clonotype was observed at least ten times. The chain employs TRBV12-3 or TRBV12-4 and TRBJ1-5; D is perhaps TRBD1 (5 bases). Deletions cut 3 bases from V and 0 bases from J, with 21 bases between. The CDR3 contains 19 residues. This CDR3 is CASSLEGPLPTLSNQPQHF. CDR3 nucleotides: TGTGCCAGCAGTTTGGAGGGGCCCCTTCCGACTCTTAGCAATCAGCCCCAGCATTTT.

This clonotype appeared many times. This sequence joins TRBV28 and TRBJ1-5, with 9 nucleotides matching TRBD1. Per the germline V gene, CDR1 is MDHEN and CDR2 is SYDVKM. Losses at the gene ends were 3 bases for V and 1 base for J; bases not matched to a gene: 7. This CDR3 comprises 17 residues. The CDR3 reads CASSLWTGQGSNQPQHF. The CDR3 coding sequence is TGTGCCAGCAGTTTGTGGACGGGACAGGGAAGCAATCAGCCCCAGCATTTT. The full variable domain, with the rest looked up from reference TRBV28 and TRBJ1-5, is DVKVTQSSRYLVKRTGEKVFLECVQDMDHENMFWYRQDPGLGLRLIYFSYDVKMKEKGDIPEGYSVSREKKERFSLILESASTNQTSMYLCASSLWTGQGSNQPQHFGDGTRLSIL.

This clonotype came up many times. CDR3: CANAGGWSVGNTIYF. CDR3 nucleotide sequence: TGTGCCAACGCAGGGGGCTGGAGTGTTGGAAACACCATATATTTT. V is TRBV12-3 or TRBV12-4 and J is TRBJ1-3; the match to TRBD1 covers 8 bases. V shed 10 bases and J 3 bases; nucleotides not matched to a gene: 11. The CDR3 runs 15 residues.

This clonotype was counted at least ten times. The chain employs TRBV11-2 and TRBJ1-3, with TRBD1 as a possible D gene (5 bases). The CDR3 consists of 16 residues. Germline V CDR1 and CDR2: SGHAT, FQNNGV. Trimming took 3 bases from V and 3 from J, leaving 15 bases between them. The CDR3 region has the DNA TGTGCCAGCAGCTTTGGGCCAGGGAGATTTGGAAACACCATATATTTT. Translating it yields CASSFGPGRFGNTIYF.

This clonotype was counted at least ten times. V and J are TRBV6-5 and TRBJ1-1; D may be TRBD1 (5 bases). Germline CDR1 MNHEY, CDR2 SVGAGI. V lost 2 bases and J 10 bases, leaving 26 bases between the germline ends. The CDR3 runs 17 residues. CDR3 bases: TGTGCCAGCAGTTACCCCCCCCAAGCAGGGCTCATCTCTGGAGCTTTCTTT. Protein: CASSYPPQAGLISGAFF.

This clonotype has ten or more counts. This chain uses TRBV4-3 with TRBJ2-7; possible D gene TRBD2, 5 bases. The CDR3 has 14 amino acids. Per germline, CDR1 LGHNA and CDR2 YSLEER. V shed 2 bases and J shed 4 bases, with 12 bases lying between them. The CDR3 coding sequence is TGCGCCAGCAGCCAATGGCAGCGGCTATACGAGCAGTACTTC. Translated, it gives CASSQWQRLYEQYF.

This clonotype occurred a few times. The chain uses TRBV18 and TRBJ2-4; no clear D gene. This CDR3 region has 13 residues. The ends were cut back, 3 bases at V and 6 bases at J, with 9 bases in the middle. The germline V gene encodes CDR1 KGHSH and CDR2 LQKENI. The CDR3 spells CASSPPVVNIQYF. As DNA, the CDR3 is TGTGCCAGCTCACCCCCTGTGGTAAACATTCAGTACTTC.

This clonotype showed up many times. This chain connects TRBV20-1 to TRBJ1-2; 9 bases are a match to TRBD1. This CDR3 is built from 14 residues. Germline values: CDR1 DFQATT, CDR2 SNEGSKA (reference sequence). After removal of 5 bases from V and 2 bases from J, the junction contained 6 bases not matched to a gene. The CDR3, as DNA: TGCAGTGCTCCGGGACAGGGTGGCAACTATGGCTACACCTTC. It is translated as CSAPGQGGNYGYTF.

In its sample, this clonotype was seen a few times. The chain uses TRBV27 and TRBJ1-5; the match to TRBD1 covers 10 bases. The junction had 9 bases not matched to a gene; V was cut back by 5 bases and J by 5 bases. CDR3 length: 16 amino acids. From germline, CDR1 is MNHEY and CDR2 SMNVEV (reference sequence). CDR3 sequence: CASSAGQGGVYQPQHF. The CDR3 DNA reads as TGTGCCAGCAGTGCCGGACAGGGGGGTGTTTATCAGCCCCAGCATTTT.

The chain couples TRBV15 to TRBJ2-7; tentatively, D is TRBD1 (6 bases). CDR3 size: 15 residues. Trimming cost V 5 bases and J 3 bases, with 17 bases left between them. CDR1 LNHNV and CDR2 YYDKDF come from the germline V gene (reference sequence). The CDR3 coding sequence is TGTGCCACCAGCCCAGGGGCCAATTCTTACTACGAGCAGTACTTC. This codes for CATSPGANSYYEQYF.